Given below is one T cell receptor (beta chain) in context. The antigen is undetermined. Trimming removed 3 bases from V and 11 bases from J; junction bases left unmatched: 18. The CDR3 loop spans 17 amino acids. Looked up from germline, CDR1 is DFQATT and CDR2 is SNEGSKA (reference sequence). Time point denoted: persistent/refractory GD, antithyroid drugs over 5 years with positive TRAb. Extracted RNA from PBMCs served as the source of the TCR library. Graves' disease diagnosis relied on American Thyroid Association guidelines. Both iRepertoire HTBI primers and Arm-PCR of CDR3 regions were used to build the TCR beta libraries. TCRdb redid the calling of the multiplex PCR reads with MiXCR, one entry per CDR3 protein. Of fewer than 600,000 distinct CDR3 sequences listed, less than 25% were seen once; the top ten hold around 13%. This sample is drawn from a study of regulatory T cells in long-lasting Graves disease. The study's findings and limits: Patients with persistent disease shared 2,700 or so public clonotypes, outpacing the roughly 970 shared by new patients. It was in persistent disease that TRBV28, TRBJ1-2 and TRBJ2-5 were favored.

This rearrangement joins TRBV20-1 to TRBJ2-2, with 10 bases matching TRBD2. Here the sequenced sample was peripheral blood mononuclear cells (PBMCs), taken when the disease was refractory, from a patient treated with antithyroid drugs. The receptor comes from a female donor with Graves disease. The CDR3 protein is CSASTLRLAGGVRELFF. In DNA, the CDR3 is TGCAGTGCTAGTACTCTACGACTAGCGGGCGGGGTGAGAGAGCTGTTTTTT.